The 15 T cell receptor beta chains reported below all come from one sample, sequenced in a study of cytomegalovirus exposure and HLA in healthy donors. Primers for the PCR totalled 60 Vbeta and 13 Jbeta. Some clones are missing from TCRdb's copy, which holds only in-frame ones; the method was immunoSEQ multiplex PCR. The sample shows more than 100,000 clones, and around 3.9% sits with its ten largest clones. The sequenced sample consisted of PBMCs. The receptors were sampled from a man younger than 35 in good health and CMV-seronegative.

The chain employs TRBV4-2 and TRBJ2-5; D uncertain. The J call may be faulty, since TRBJ2-7 better matches the DNA end. Germline V CDR1 and CDR2: LGHNA, YNFKEQ. The CDR3 runs to 14 residues. CDR3 amino acids: CASSQYREAYEQYF. Here the CDR3 DNA reads TGTGCCAGCAGTCAATATAGAGAAGCCTACGAGCAGTACTTC.

The J gene is TRBJ1-4, the V gene TRBV6-1; weak D call: TRBD1 (6 bases). From germline, CDR1 is MNHNS and CDR2 SASEGT. The CDR3 contains 15 residues. Trimming shortened V by 2 bases and J by 7 bases, and 14 bases separated the two germline ends. The CDR3 DNA is TGTGCCAGCAGTGAATCAGCCTCAGGGGTTGAAAAACTGTTTTTT. The encoded protein is CASSESASGVEKLFF.

The chain links TRBV7-2 to TRBJ2-1, with TRBD2 matching over 7 bases. Germline V gene data show CDR1 as SGHTA and CDR2 as FQGNSA. This CDR3 is built from 14 residues. V trimming: 0 bases; J trimming: 8 bases; junction bases outside the gene matches: 4. This CDR3 reads CASSLAAGVDEQFF. As DNA, the CDR3 is TGTGCCAGCAGCTTAGCTGCGGGAGTGGATGAGCAGTTCTTC.

V usage is TRBV10-2 and J usage is TRBJ2-3; TRBD2 agrees at 7 bases. Germline V CDR1 and CDR2: WSHSY, SAAADI. The V and J ends lost 6 bases and 5 bases, in that order; junction bases with no gene match: 14. This CDR3 has 16 residues. The CDR3 coding sequence is TGCGCCAGCAGCGACCCGGGACTACCCCTTGGAGATACGCAGTATTTT. As protein: CASSDPGLPLGDTQYF.

This sequence joins TRBV14 and TRBJ2-4; no reliable D call. The length of the CDR3 is 17 residues. V lost 2 bases and J 0 bases, leaving 14 bases between the germline ends. The germline CDR1 and CDR2 sequences are SGHDN and FVKESK. CDR3 loop: CASSQLSPGLAKNIQYF. The DNA of the CDR3 is TGTGCCAGCAGCCAACTATCTCCGGGTTTAGCCAAAAACATTCAGTACTTC. Together with reference TRBV14 and TRBJ2-4, the CDR3 gives the full variable domain: EAGVTQFPSHSVIEKGQTVTLRCDPISGHDNLYWYRRVMGKEIKFLLHFVKESKQDESGMPNNRFLAERTGGTYSTLKVQPAELEDSGVYFCASSQLSPGLAKNIQYFGAGTRLSVL.

This chain joins TRBV18 and TRBJ2-7, with unresolved D. This CDR3 has 12 residues. V gave up 3 bases and J gave up 1 base, with 4 bases separating them. From germline, CDR1 is KGHSH and CDR2 LQKENI. CDR3 region: CASSPQSYEQYF. CDR3 DNA sequence: TGTGCCAGCTCACCTCAGTCCTACGAGCAGTACTTC.

V gene TRBV27 combines with J gene TRBJ1-2; TRBD1 agrees at 7 bases. J was trimmed by 8 bases and V by 7 bases; bases with no gene match: 7. Germline V gene data show CDR1 as MNHEY and CDR2 as SMNVEV (reference sequence). CDR3 size: 12 residues. CDR3 region: CASKKGASGYTF. As DNA, the CDR3 is TGTGCCAGCAAAAAGGGGGCCTCGGGCTACACCTTC.

This chain connects TRBV7-8 to TRBJ1-2; 9 nucleotides align to TRBD1. Germline values: CDR1 SGHVS, CDR2 FQNEAQ. After removal of 4 bases from V and 4 bases from J, the junction contained 4 bases not matched to a gene. The CDR3 runs to 14 residues. CDR3 in amino acids: CASSSTGGLYGYTF. In DNA, the CDR3 is TGTGCCAGCAGCTCTACAGGGGGCCTCTATGGCTACACCTTC.

This chain uses TRBV9 with TRBJ2-5; 8 positions agree with TRBD2. V shed 0 bases and J 7 bases; nucleotides not matched to a gene: 5. The CDR3 runs to 14 residues. Germline V gene lookup returns CDR1 SGDLS and CDR2 YYNGEE. This CDR3 is CASSVGGSGGTQYF. The CDR3 bases are TGTGCCAGCAGCGTAGGTGGGAGCGGGGGGACCCAGTACTTC.

The J gene is TRBJ2-4, the V gene TRBV19, with 10 bases fitting TRBD2. After removal of 3 bases from V and 8 bases from J, the junction contained 19 bases not matched to a gene. The CDR3 is 19 residues long. The V gene's germline CDR1 is LNHDA and CDR2 SQIVND (reference sequence). The CDR3 DNA reads TGTGCCAGTAGTATCTGGGTAGCGGGAGGATCTGAGAAACCGGACATTCAGTACTTC. Residues: CASSIWVAGGSEKPDIQYF.

The chain couples TRBV7-9 to TRBJ2-7; TRBD1 matches at 9 bases. Germline V gene lookup returns CDR1 SEHNR and CDR2 FQNEAQ (reference sequence). With V trimmed by 4 bases and J by 4 bases, 11 bases remained unmatched. The CDR3 totals 16 residues. The CDR3 nucleotides read TGTGCCAGCAGCTCCCCTGGTGGGACAGGGTGGTACGAGCAGTACTTC. Translation gives CASSSPGGTGWYEQYF.

This rearrangement joins TRBV28 to TRBJ2-1; 11 bases are a match to TRBD1. CDR1 is MDHEN, CDR2 SYDVKM, per germline. The junction had 20 bases not matched to a gene; V was cut back by 8 bases and J by 5 bases. CDR3 size: 19 residues. CDR3 loop: CASYRGQGARWGLHNEQFF. In DNA, the CDR3 is TGTGCCAGCTACCGTGGACAGGGGGCGCGCTGGGGCCTTCACAATGAGCAGTTCTTC.

The CDR3 DNA is TGTGCCACCAGCGGGGGGACAGGGACCTACGAGCAGTACTTC. It is translated as CATSGGTGTYEQYF. The rearrangement joins TRBV15 to TRBJ2-7; 9 bases are a match to TRBD1. The CDR3 is 14 amino acids. The germline V gene has CDR1 LNHNV and CDR2 YYDKDF (reference sequence). The V and J ends lost 5 bases and 2 bases, in that order; junction bases with no gene match: 4.

The chain employs TRBV29-1 and TRBJ2-1; 9 bases agree with TRBD2. The V and J ends lost 0 bases and 8 bases, in that order; junction bases with no gene match: 20. Germline V lookup: CDR1 SQVTM, CDR2 ANQGSEA. The CDR3 has 19 amino acids. The CDR3 DNA sequence: TGCAGCGTTGAAGATCGTGGGGGATTAGCGGGAGTGGGGGAGCATGAGCAGTTCTTC. It encodes CSVEDRGGLAGVGEHEQFF.

In nucleotides, the CDR3 is TGTGCCAGTAGCCTTACAGAAAACACTGAAGCTTTCTTT. Translated: CASSLTENTEAFF. This sequence joins TRBV19 and TRBJ1-1; D is unresolved. Germline V gene data show CDR1 as LNHDA and CDR2 as SQIVND (reference sequence). The CDR3 runs to 13 residues. V lost 6 bases and J lost 2, with 10 bases in between.